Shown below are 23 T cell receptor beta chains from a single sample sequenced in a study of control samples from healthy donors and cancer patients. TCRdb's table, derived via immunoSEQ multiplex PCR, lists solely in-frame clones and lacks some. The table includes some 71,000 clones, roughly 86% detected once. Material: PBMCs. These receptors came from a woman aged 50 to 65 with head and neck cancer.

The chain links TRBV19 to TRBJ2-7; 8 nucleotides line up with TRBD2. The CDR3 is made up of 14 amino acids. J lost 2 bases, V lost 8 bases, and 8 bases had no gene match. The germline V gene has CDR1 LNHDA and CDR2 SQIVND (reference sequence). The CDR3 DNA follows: TGTGCCAGTCAGCCGGGACTAGGCACCTACGAGCAGTACTTC. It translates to CASQPGLGTYEQYF.

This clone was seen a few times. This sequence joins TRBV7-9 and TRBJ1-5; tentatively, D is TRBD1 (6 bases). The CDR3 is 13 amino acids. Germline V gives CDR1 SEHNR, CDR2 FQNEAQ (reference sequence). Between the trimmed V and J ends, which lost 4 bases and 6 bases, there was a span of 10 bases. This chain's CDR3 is CASSSTGFQPQHF. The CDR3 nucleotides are TGTGCCAGCAGCTCAACAGGGTTTCAGCCCCAGCATTTT.

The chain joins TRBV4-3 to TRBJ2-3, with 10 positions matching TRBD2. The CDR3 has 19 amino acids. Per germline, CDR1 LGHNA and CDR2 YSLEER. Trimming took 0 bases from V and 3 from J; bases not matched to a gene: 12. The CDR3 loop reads CASSQEPSGTSGATDTQYF. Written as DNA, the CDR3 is TGCGCCAGCAGCCAAGAGCCGTCGGGAACTAGCGGGGCTACAGATACGCAGTATTTT.

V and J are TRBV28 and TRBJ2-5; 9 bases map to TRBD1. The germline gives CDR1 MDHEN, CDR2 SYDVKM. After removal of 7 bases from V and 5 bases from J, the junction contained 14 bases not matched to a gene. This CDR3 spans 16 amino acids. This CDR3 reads CASTLNGGQGGETQYF. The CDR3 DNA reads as TGTGCCAGCACTCTAAATGGGGGACAGGGAGGGGAGACCCAGTACTTC. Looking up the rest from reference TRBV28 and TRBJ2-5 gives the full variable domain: DVKVTQSSRYLVKRTGEKVFLECVQDMDHENMFWYRQDPGLGLRLIYFSYDVKMKEKGDIPEGYSVSREKKERFSLILESASTNQTSMYLCASTLNGGQGGETQYFGPGTRLLVL.

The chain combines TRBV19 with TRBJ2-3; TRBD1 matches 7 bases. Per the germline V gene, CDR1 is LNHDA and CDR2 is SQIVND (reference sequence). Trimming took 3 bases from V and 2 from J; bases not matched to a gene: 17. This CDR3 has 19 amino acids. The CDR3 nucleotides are TGTGCCAGTAGTATGTACCGCCTGCCAAGACAGGGTTACACAGATACGCAGTATTTT. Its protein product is CASSMYRLPRQGYTDTQYF.

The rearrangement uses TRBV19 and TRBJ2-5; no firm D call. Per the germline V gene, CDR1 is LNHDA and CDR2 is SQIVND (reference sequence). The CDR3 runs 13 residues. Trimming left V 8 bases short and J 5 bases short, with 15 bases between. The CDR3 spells CASRDLSEETQYF. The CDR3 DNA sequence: TGTGCCAGTCGCGACCTCTCCGAGGAGACCCAGTACTTC.

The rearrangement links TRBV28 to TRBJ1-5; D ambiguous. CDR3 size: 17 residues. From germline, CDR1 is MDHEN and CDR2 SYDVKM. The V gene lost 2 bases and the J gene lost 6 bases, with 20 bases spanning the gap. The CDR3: CASSLAPGEGGGQPQHF. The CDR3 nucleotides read TGTGCCAGCAGTTTAGCCCCCGGGGAAGGAGGTGGTCAGCCCCAGCATTTT.

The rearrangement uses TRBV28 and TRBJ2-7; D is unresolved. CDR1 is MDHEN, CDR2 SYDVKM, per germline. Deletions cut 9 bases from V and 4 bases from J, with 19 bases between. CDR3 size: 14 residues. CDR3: CASLSPDGTYEQYF. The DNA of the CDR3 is TGTGCCAGTCTCAGTCCGGACGGCACATACGAGCAGTACTTC.

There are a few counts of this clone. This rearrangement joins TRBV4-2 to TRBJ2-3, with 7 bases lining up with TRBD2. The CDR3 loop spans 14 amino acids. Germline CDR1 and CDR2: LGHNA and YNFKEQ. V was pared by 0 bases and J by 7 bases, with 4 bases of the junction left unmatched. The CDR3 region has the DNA TGTGCCAGCAGCCAAGATAGGCGGGGGAATACGCAGTATTTT. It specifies CASSQDRRGNTQYF.

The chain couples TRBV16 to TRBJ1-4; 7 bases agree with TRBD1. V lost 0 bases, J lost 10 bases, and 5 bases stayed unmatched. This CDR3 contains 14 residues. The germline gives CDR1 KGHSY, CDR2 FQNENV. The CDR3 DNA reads TGTGCCAGCAGCCAATCCCGGGACAGCCGAAAACTGTTTTTT. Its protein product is CASSQSRDSRKLFF.

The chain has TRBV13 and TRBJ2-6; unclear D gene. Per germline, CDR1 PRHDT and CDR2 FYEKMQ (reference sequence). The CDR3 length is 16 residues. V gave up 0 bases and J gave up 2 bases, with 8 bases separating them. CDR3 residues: CASSLGGPTGANVLTF. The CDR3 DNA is TGTGCCAGCAGCTTAGGAGGCCCAACTGGGGCCAACGTCCTGACTTTC.

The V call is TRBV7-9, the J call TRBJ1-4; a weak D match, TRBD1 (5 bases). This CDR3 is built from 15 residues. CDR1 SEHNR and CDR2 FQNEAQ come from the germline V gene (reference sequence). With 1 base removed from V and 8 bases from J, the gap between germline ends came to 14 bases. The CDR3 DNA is TGTGCCAGCAGCTTAGGCCAGCAGGGTGGGGAAAAACTGTTTTTT. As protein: CASSLGQQGGEKLFF.

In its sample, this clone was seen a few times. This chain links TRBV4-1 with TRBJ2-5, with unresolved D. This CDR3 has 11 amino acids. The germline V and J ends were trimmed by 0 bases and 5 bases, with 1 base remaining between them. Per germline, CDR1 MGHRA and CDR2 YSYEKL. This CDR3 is CASSQDETQYF. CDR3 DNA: TGCGCCAGCAGCCAAGATGAGACCCAGTACTTC.

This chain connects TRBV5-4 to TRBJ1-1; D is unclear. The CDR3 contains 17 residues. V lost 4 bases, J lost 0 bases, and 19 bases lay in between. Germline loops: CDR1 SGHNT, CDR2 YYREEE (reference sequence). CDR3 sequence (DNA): TGTGCCAGCAGCCACCCGAATTTAGGGCCCATGAACACTGAAGCTTTCTTT. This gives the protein CASSHPNLGPMNTEAFF.

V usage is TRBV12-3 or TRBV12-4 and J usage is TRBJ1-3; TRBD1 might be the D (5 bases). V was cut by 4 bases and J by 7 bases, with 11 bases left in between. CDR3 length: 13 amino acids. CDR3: CASSSGTPNTIYF. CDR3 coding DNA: TGTGCCAGCAGTTCCGGGACGCCCAACACCATATATTTT.

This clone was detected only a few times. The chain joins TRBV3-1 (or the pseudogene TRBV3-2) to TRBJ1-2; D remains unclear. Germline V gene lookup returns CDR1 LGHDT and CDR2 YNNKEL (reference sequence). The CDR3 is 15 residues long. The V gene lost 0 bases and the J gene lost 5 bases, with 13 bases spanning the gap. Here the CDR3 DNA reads TGTGCCAGCAGCCAAGACCACTCGAGCAGGTATGGCTACACCTTC. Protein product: CASSQDHSSRYGYTF.

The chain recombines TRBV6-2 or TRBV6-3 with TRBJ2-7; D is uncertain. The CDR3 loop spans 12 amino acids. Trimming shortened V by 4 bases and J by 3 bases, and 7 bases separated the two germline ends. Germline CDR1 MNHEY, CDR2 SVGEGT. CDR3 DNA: TGTGCCAGCAGTTGGACCGTCTACGAGCAGTACTTC. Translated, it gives CASSWTVYEQYF.

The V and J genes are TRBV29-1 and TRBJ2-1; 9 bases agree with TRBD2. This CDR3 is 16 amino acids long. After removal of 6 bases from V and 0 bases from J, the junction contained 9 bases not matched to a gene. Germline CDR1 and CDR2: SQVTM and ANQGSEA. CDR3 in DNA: TGCAGCGTAAGCGGGGGGCTCTCGAGCTCCTACAATGAGCAGTTCTTC. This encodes CSVSGGLSSSYNEQFF.

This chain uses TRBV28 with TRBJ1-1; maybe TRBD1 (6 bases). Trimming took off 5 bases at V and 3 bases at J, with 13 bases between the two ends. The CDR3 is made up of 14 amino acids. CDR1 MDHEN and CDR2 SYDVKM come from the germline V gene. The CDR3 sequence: CASSAGDIYTEAFF. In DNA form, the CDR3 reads TGTGCCAGCAGTGCGGGGGACATTTACACTGAAGCTTTCTTT.

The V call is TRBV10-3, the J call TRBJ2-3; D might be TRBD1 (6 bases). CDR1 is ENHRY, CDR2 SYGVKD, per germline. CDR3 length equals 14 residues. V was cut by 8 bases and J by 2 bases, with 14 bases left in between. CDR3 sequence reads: CAIGGPGVTDTQYF. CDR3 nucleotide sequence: TGTGCCATCGGTGGGCCAGGGGTCACAGATACGCAGTATTTT.

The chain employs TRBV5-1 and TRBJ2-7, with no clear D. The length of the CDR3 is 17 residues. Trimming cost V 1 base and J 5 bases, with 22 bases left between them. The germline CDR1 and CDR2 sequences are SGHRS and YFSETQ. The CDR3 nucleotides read TGCGCCAGCAGCTTGTTAGGATCTACAACGACGGTAGACGAGCAGTACTTC. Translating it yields CASSLLGSTTTVDEQYF.

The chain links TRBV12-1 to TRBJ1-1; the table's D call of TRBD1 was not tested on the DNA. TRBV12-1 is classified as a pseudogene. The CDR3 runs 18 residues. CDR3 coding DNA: TGTGCCAGCAGCTCGCCCGACAGGGGGCGGTTTCGTAACACTGAAGCTTTCTTT. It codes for CASSSPDRGRFRNTEAFF.

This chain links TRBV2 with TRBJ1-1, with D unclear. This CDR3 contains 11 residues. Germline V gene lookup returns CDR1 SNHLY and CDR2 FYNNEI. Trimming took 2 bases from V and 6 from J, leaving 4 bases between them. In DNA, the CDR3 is TGTGCCAGCAGTGAAAGGTCTGAAGCTTTCTTT. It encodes CASSERSEAFF.